These T cell receptor beta chains were read from a single sample in a study of blood T cell repertoires in COVID-19. Method: immunoSEQ multiplex PCR; TCRdb's copy keeps in-frame clones and lacks some. The table lists about 50,000 clones, about 92% of them singletons. The material sequenced was peripheral blood. These receptors were collected from a human donor in a cohort sampled during active COVID-19. CDR3s include the opening cysteine and the closing phenylalanine or tryptophan. Fields, in order: V gene, CDR3 length, D gene, J gene, CDR3 DNA, CDR3 protein. The D gene is left open where the match is weak.

TRBV11-2	15	TRBD2	TRBJ2-5	TGTGCCAGCAGACCACTAGCGGGAAGTAGGGAGACCCAGTACTTC	CASRPLAGSRETQYF
TRBV5-1	16	NA	TRBJ1-1	TGCGCCAGCAGCCCTAGGTCGGGGGGAATGAACACTGAAGCTTTCTTT	CASSPRSGGMNTEAFF
TRBV2	16	NA	TRBJ2-5	TGTGCCAGCAGTGAAGCGCTTCGGAGGCGGGAAGAGACCCAGTACTTC	CASSEALRRREETQYF
TRBV6-5	15	TRBD2	TRBJ2-7	TGTGCCAGCAGTTACGACACTAGCGGAAACTACGAGCAGTACTTC	CASSYDTSGNYEQYF
TRBV15	14	NA	TRBJ1-5	TGTGCCACCAGCAGAGATAATGGCAATCAGCCCCAGCATTTT	CATSRDNGNQPQHF
TRBV7-9	14	TRBD1	TRBJ1-1	TGTGCCAGCAGCCTACAGGGGATTAAGGCTGAAGCTTTCTTT	CASSLQGIKAEAFF
TRBV12-3/TRBV12-4	13	NA	TRBJ1-1	TGTGCCAGCAGTTTTCATACAGGGAGGGGAGCTTTCTTT	CASSFHTGRGAFF
TRBV2	18	TRBD1	TRBJ2-6	TGTGCCACCGGTATGGACAGGGCCTCCCCCTCTGGGGCCAACGTCCTGACTTTC	CATGMDRASPSGANVLTF
TRBV9	12	NA	TRBJ1-3	TGTGCCAGCAGCGCTAGTGGAAACACCATATATTTT	CASSASGNTIYF
TRBV9	17	TRBD2	TRBJ2-7	TGTGCCAGCAGCGGCGGGGAATGGACTAGCGGGAGAGGCGAGCAGTACTTC	CASSGGEWTSGRGEQYF